This T cell receptor (beta chain) was recorded in a study of cytomegalovirus exposure and HLA in healthy donors. Details on this clone: Its antigen is unidentified.

Germline CDR1 is SGHTA and CDR2 is FQGTGA. Losses at the gene ends were 5 bases for V and 3 bases for J; bases not matched to a gene: 6. The CDR3 spans 16 residues. The PCR had 60 Vbeta and 13 Jbeta primers. Data came from immunoSEQ multiplex PCR; TCRdb stores just in-frame clones and leaves some out. The table records about 98,000 clones, roughly 80% of them present only once. General observations from the study: The study carried out a later analysis of TCR beta sequences. It associated approximately 15,000 of them with specific HLA alleles at a false discovery rate of 0.05.

The chain has TRBV7-3 and TRBJ2-2, with 10 bases lining up with TRBD1. The sequencing sample was made of PBMCs. This clonotype originated in a man between 60 and 75 years old in good health and CMV-seropositive. The CDR3 is CASSPRDRGDTGELFF. The DNA of the CDR3 is TGTGCCAGCAGCCCCCGGGACAGGGGTGACACCGGGGAGCTGTTTTTT. The full variable domain, its missing parts supplied by reference TRBV7-3 and TRBJ2-2, is GAGVSQTPSNKVTEKGKYVELRCDPISGHTALYWYRQSLGQGPEFLIYFQGTGAADDSGLPNDRFFAVRPEGSVSTLKIQRTERGDSAVYLCASSPRDRGDTGELFFGEGSRLTVL.